This TCR beta chain was recovered during a study of blood T cells in healthy people across ages. PCR was performed a second time for about 7 to 12 cycles using a sample-barcoded 5' primer and a J-beta primer mix. Each cDNA was tagged by a template-switch adaptor containing 12 random nucleotides. TCRdb reprocessed the 5' RACE reads with MiXCR, giving one entry per CDR3 protein. Here the sample spans over 500,000 distinct CDR3 sequences, about 25% being singletons. Broader study findings: Long-lived donors carried more naive CD4+ cells and greater diversity than aged donors.

Trimming shortened V by 0 bases and J by 0 bases, and 5 bases separated the two germline ends. This CDR3 spans 14 amino acids. Per germline, CDR1 GTSNPN and CDR2 SVGIG (reference sequence). This clonotype has only a few counts. The antigen is not known. This sample also appeared in a second study, on T cells of mothers and their children. As reported in that work: Unrelated mother-child pairs always had slightly, but never significantly, lower normalized overlap than related pairs.

The sequencing input was blood. The V and J genes are TRBV30 and TRBJ1-4, with D unclear. This TCR was recovered from a boy between 2 and 10 years old in good health. The CDR3: CAWSVGATNEKLFF. The CDR3, as DNA: TGTGCCTGGAGTGTTGGTGCAACTAATGAAAAACTGTTTTTT.